This T cell receptor (beta chain) was captured in a study of post-analysis software for immune sequencing data. Study overall: Recorded subtypes: relapsing-remitting, secondary progressive, progressive-relapsing; some patients unannotated.

Study-wide findings and caveats: Samples sharing a preparation batch grouped tightly together when assessed by F measure. Comparison of patients with controls showed about 5 TRBV segments more frequent in patients, TRBV5-6, TRBV5-1 and TRBV20-1 among them.

As for this clonotype: Its matching antigen is unknown.

CDR1 is SGHRS, CDR2 YFSETQ, per germline. V was shortened by 0 bases and J by 7 bases, with 10 bases between the two germline ends. The CDR3 sequence is 13 residues long. Libraries were made from TCR beta cDNA, and they carried unique molecular identifiers. The authors obtained roughly 0.5 million cDNA molecules from roughly 1.1 to 9.2 million T cells. TCRdb reprocessed the PCR reads via MiXCR and lists one record per CDR3 protein. The table records under 650,000 distinct CDR3 sequences, 40% to 50% of them present only once. The V gene is TRBV5-1, the J gene TRBJ2-5, with D perhaps matching TRBD1 or TRBD2 (5 bases each). This sequence originates from a girl aged 5-17 years with multiple sclerosis. Sequencing input: blood. This CDR3 reads CASSLEWDGTQYF. The CDR3 DNA reads as TGCGCCAGCAGCTTGGAGTGGGACGGGACCCAGTACTTC.